This TCR beta chain emerged from a study of OX40 agonist ivuxolimab in advanced cancers. Some clones are missing from TCRdb's copy, which holds only in-frame ones; the method was immunoSEQ multiplex PCR. The repertoire holds some 70,000 clones, with 75% to 85% as singletons. The CDR3 has 14 residues. The V gene's germline CDR1 is SGHRS and CDR2 YFSETQ. Trimming stripped 4 bases from V and 3 bases from J, with 13 bases between. This clonotype was sampled from an adult with an advanced solid tumor such as melanoma, head and neck, liver or kidney cancer. This chain joins TRBV5-1 and TRBJ1-2, with D possibly matching TRBD1 (6 bases). This specimen was CD4+ or CD8+ T cells sorted from blood, taken in a trial of the OX40 agonist ivuxolimab. CDR3 in DNA: TGCGCCAGCAGCACTGACAGGCGCCACTATGGCTACACCTTC. It translates to CASSTDRRHYGYTF.